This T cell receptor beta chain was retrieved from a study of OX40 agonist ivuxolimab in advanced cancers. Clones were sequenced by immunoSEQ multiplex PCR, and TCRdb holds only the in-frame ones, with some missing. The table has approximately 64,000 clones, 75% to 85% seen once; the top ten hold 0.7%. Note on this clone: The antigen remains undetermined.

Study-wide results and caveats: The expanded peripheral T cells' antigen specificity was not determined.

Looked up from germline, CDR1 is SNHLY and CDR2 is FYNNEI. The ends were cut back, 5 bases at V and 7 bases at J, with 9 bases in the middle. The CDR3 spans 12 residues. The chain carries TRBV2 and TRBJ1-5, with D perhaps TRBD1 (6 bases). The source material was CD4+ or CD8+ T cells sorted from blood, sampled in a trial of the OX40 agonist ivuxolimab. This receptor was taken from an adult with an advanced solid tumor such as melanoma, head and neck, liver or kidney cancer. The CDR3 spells CASSRGGQPQHF. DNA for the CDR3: TGTGCCAGCAGTAGAGGGGGACAGCCCCAGCATTTT.